The T cell receptor beta chain under discussion was sequenced for a study of T cell changes during pregnancy in multiple sclerosis. TCRdb's copy holds only in-frame clones and misses some; the assay was immunoSEQ multiplex PCR. The sample shows over 35,000 clones, approximately 91% of them seen only once. In germline, CDR1 is SGDLS, CDR2 YYNGEE. There are 13 residues in the CDR3. V was shortened by 1 base and J by 9 bases, with 11 bases between the two germline ends. This chain links TRBV9 with TRBJ2-1, with D perhaps matching TRBD1 (5 bases). The sequenced sample was CD4+ T cells from peripheral blood mononuclear cells, obtained in the third trimester of pregnancy. This TCR derives from a female donor in good health, enrolled as a control in a pregnancy study. CDR3 DNA: TGTGCCAGCAGCGTACCACAGCAGGGTGAGCAGTTCTTC. It is translated as CASSVPQQGEQFF.